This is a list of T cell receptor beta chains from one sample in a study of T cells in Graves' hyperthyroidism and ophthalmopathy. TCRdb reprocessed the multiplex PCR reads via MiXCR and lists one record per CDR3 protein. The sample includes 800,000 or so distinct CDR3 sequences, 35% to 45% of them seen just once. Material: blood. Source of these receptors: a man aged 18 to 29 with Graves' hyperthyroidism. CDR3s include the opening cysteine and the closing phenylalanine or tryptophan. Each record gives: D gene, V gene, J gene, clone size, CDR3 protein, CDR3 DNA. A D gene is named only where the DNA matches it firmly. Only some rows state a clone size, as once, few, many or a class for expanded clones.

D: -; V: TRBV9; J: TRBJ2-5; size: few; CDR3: CASSVGGGHQETQYF; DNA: TGTGCCAGCAGCGTAGGTGGGGGGCACCAAGAGACCCAGTACTTC
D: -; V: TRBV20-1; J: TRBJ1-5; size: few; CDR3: CSAYETGVGNQPQHF; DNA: TGCAGTGCTTATGAAACGGGGGTCGGCAATCAGCCCCAGCATTTT
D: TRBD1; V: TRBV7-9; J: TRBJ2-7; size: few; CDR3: CASSTGQVVYEQYF; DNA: TGTGCCAGCAGCACCGGACAGGTTGTTTACGAGCAGTACTTC
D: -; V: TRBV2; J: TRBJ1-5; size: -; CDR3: CASSQDSPAGGSNQPQHF; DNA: TGTGCCAGCAGCCAAGACAGTCCCGCCGGAGGAAGCAATCAGCCCCAGCATTTT
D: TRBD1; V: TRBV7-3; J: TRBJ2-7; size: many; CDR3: CASSQDRVGEQYF; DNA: TGTGCCAGCAGCCAGGACAGGGTTGGCGAGCAGTACTTC
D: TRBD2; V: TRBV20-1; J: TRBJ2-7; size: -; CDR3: CSAREGASGRMYEQYF; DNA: TGCAGTGCTAGAGAGGGGGCTAGCGGGAGAATGTACGAGCAGTACTTC
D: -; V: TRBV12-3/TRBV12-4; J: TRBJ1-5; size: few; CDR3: CASSPRDFNQPQHF; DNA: TGTGCCAGCAGTCCCCGGGACTTCAATCAGCCCCAGCATTTT
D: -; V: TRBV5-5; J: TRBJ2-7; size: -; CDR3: CASSLEGATYEQYF; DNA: TGTGCCAGCAGCTTGGAGGGTGCCACTTACGAGCAGTACTTC
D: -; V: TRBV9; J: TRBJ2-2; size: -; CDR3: CASSVGGSLGELFF; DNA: TGTGCCAGCAGCGTAGGAGGGAGCCTCGGGGAGCTGTTTTTT
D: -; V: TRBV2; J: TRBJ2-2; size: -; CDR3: CASQGSANTGELLF; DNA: TGTGCCAGTCAGGGGTCAGCGAACACCGGGGAGCTGCTTTTT
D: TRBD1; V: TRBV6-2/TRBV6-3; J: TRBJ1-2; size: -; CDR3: CASSYQSGTGAYGYTF; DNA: TGTGCCAGCAGTTACCAATCCGGGACAGGGGCCTATGGCTACACCTTC
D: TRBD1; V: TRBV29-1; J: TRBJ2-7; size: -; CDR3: CSVEDRVRTGPPYEQYF; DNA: TGCAGCGTTGAAGATAGGGTTAGGACAGGGCCCCCCTACGAGCAGTACTTC
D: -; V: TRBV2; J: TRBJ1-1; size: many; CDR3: CASMGLGYEAFF; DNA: TGTGCCAGCATGGGTTTGGGGTATGAAGCTTTCTTT
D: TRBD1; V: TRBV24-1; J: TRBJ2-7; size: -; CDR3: CATSAGQEEGEQYF; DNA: TGTGCCACCAGCGCCGGACAGGAAGAGGGGGAGCAGTACTTC
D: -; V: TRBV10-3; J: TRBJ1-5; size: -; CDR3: CASSFLQDPQPQHF; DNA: TGTGCCAGCAGTTTTCTACAGGATCCTCAGCCCCAGCATTTT
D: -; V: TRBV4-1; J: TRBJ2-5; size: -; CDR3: CASSRLGAETQYF; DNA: TGCGCCAGCAGCCGGCTTGGAGCAGAGACCCAGTACTTC
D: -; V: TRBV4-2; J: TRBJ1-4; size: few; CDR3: CASSQVAGEKLFF; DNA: TGTGCCAGCAGCCAAGTGGCCGGCGAAAAACTGTTTTTT
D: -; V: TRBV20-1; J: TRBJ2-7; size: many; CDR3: CSARSTENSYEQYF; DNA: TGCAGTGCTAGGTCCACGGAGAACTCCTACGAGCAGTACTTC
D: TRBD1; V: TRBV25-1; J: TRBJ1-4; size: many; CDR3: CASSEIGGLFEKLFF; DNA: TGTGCCAGCAGTGAAATAGGGGGCCTCTTTGAAAAACTGTTTTTT
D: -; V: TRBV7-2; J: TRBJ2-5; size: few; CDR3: CASSLKAYSFQETQYF; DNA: TGTGCCAGCAGCTTAAAGGCTTACTCATTCCAAGAGACCCAGTACTTC
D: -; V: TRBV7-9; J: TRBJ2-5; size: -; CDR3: CASSGSTGMRETQYF; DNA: TGTGCCAGCAGCGGTTCCACAGGGATGCGGGAGACCCAGTACTTC
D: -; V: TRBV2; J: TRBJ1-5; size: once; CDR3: CASSSNSNHPQHF; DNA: TGTGCCAGCAGCAGTAATAGCAATCACCCCCAGCATTTT
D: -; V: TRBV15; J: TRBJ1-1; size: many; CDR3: CATSRPGSRRGTEAFF; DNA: TGTGCCACCAGCAGACCAGGGTCCAGGAGGGGGACTGAAGCTTTCTTT
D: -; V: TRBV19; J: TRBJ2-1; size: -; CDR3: CATQTSNSYNEQFF; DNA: TGTGCCACCCAGACTAGTAACTCCTACAATGAGCAGTTCTTC
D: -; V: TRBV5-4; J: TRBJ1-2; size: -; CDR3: CASSKGHVEGYTF; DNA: TGTGCCAGCAGCAAGGGTCATGTGGAGGGCTACACCTTC
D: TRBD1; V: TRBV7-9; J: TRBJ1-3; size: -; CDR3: CASSQDRGFGNTIYF; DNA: TGTGCCAGCAGCCAAGACAGGGGTTTTGGAAACACCATATATTTT
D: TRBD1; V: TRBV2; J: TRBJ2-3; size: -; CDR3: CASWTGGTDTQYF; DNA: TGTGCCAGCTGGACAGGGGGAACAGATACGCAGTATTTT
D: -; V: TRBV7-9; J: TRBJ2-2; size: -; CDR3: CASSSGKLFF; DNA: TGTGCCAGCAGCTCCGGGAAGCTGTTTTTT
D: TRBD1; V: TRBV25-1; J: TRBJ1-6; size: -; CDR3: CASSGTGVGSPLHF; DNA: TGTGCCAGCAGTGGGACAGGGGTGGGTTCACCCCTCCACTTT
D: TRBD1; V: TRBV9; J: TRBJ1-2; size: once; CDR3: CASSVGGQVQGYTF; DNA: TGTGCCAGCAGCGTAGGCGGACAGGTTCAGGGCTACACCTTC
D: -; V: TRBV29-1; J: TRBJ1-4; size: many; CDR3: CSVLGDNNEKLFF; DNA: TGCAGCGTTCTAGGAGATAATAATGAAAAACTGTTTTTT
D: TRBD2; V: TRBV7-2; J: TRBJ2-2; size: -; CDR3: CASSFSGVTGELFF; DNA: TGTGCCAGCAGCTTCAGCGGGGTCACCGGGGAGCTGTTTTTT
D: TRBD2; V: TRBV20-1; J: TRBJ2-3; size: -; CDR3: CSAPPMGRGGADTQYF; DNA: TGCAGTGCTCCACCTATGGGGCGGGGGGGCGCAGATACGCAGTATTTT
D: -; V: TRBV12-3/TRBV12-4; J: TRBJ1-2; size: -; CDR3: CASSFPGGYDGYTF; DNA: TGTGCCAGCAGTTTTCCCGGGGGGTATGATGGCTACACCTTC
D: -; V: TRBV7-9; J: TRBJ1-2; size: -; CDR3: CASDSGYGYTF; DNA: TGTGCCAGTGACAGCGGTTATGGCTACACCTTC
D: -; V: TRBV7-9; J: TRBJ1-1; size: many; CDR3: CASSDPGLRAFF; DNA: TGTGCCAGCAGCGACCCAGGGTTACGAGCTTTCTTT
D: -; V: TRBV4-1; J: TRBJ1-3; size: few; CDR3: CASSQSGFPGNTIYF; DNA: TGCGCCAGCAGCCAGTCAGGGTTCCCTGGAAACACCATATATTTT
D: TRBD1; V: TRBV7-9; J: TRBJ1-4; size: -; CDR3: CASSRATGENEKLFF; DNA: TGTGCCAGCAGCCGCGCGACAGGGGAGAATGAAAAACTGTTTTTT
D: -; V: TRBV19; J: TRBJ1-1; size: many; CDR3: CASSIGGTFAFF; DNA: TGTGCCAGTAGTATAGGAGGGACATTCGCTTTCTTT
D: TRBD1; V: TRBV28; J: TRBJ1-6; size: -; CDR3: CASSQGQFISPLHF; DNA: TGTGCCAGCAGCCAGGGACAGTTTATTTCACCCCTCCACTTT
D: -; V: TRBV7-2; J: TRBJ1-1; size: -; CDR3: CASSLAGSGYTEAFF; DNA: TGTGCCAGCAGCTTAGCAGGGTCGGGTTACACTGAAGCTTTCTTT
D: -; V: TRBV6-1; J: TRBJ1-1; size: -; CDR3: CASSDAGVNTEAFF; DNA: TGTGCCAGCAGTGACGCGGGGGTGAACACTGAAGCTTTCTTT
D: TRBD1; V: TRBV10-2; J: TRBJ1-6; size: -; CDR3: CASSGQGAAPLHF; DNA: TGCGCCAGCAGTGGACAGGGAGCGGCACCCCTCCACTTT